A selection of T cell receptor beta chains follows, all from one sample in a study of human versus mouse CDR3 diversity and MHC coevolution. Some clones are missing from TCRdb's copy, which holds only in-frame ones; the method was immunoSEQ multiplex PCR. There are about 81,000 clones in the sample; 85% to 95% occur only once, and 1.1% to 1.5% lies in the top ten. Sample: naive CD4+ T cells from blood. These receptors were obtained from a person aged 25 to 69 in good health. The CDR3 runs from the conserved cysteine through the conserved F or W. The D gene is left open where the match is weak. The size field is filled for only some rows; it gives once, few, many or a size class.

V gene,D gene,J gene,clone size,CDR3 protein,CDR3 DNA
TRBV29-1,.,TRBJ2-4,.,CSVSQGNIQYF,TGCAGCGTTTCCCAGGGAAACATTCAGTACTTC
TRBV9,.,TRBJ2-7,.,CASSVEEGSNYEQYF,TGTGCCAGCAGCGTAGAGGAGGGGTCAAACTACGAGCAGTACTTC
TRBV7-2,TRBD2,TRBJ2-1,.,CASSSISGSYNEQFF,TGTGCCAGCAGCTCTATTAGCGGGTCTTACAATGAGCAGTTCTTC
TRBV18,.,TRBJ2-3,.,CASSPLNTDTQYF,TGTGCCAGCTCACCACTCAACACAGATACGCAGTATTTT
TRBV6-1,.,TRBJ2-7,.,CASWSVPYEQYF,TGTGCCAGCTGGTCGGTCCCCTACGAGCAGTACTTC
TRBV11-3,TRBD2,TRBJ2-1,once,CASSPTGGLNEQFF,TGTGCCAGCAGCCCGACGGGAGGGCTTAATGAGCAGTTCTTC
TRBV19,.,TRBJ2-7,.,CASSSRPGGSYEQYF,TGTGCCAGTAGTAGCAGGCCAGGGGGGTCCTACGAGCAGTACTTC
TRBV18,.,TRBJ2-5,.,CASSPRLPKLQETQYF,TGTGCCAGCTCACCACGCTTACCCAAACTCCAAGAGACCCAGTACTTC
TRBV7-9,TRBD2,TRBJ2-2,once,CASSLASSGGYTGELFF,TGTGCCAGCAGCTTAGCATCTAGCGGGGGGTACACCGGGGAGCTGTTCTTT
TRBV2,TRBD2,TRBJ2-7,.,CASRGEGSQQYF,TGTGCCAGCAGGGGGGAGGGGAGTCAGCAGTACTTC
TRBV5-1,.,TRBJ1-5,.,CASSLDPGINQPQHF,TGCGCCAGCAGCTTGGATCCCGGGATCAATCAGCCCCAGCATTTT
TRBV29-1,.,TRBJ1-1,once,CSVVKQETTEAFF,TGCAGCGTTGTAAAACAGGAAACCACTGAAGCTTTCTTT
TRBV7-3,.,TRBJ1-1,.,CASSPGGNTEAFF,TGTGCCAGCAGCCCCGGGGGGAACACTGAAGCTTTCTTT
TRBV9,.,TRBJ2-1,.,CASSSGGSSYNEQFF,TGTGCCAGCAGCAGCGGAGGGAGCTCCTACAATGAGCAGTTCTTC
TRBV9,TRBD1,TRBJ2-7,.,CASSVGTDPYEQYF,TGTGCCAGCAGCGTCGGGACAGATCCCTACGAGCAGTACTTC
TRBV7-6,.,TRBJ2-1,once,CASSWQGGSYNEQFF,TGTGCCAGCAGCTGGCAGGGGGGAAGCTACAATGAGCAGTTCTTC
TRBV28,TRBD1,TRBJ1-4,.,CASRRPGTGGRWEKLFF,TGTGCCAGCAGACGTCCCGGGACAGGGGGCCGGTGGGAAAAACTGTTTTTT
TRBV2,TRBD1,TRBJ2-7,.,CASKGESGGSYEQYF,TGTGCCAGCAAGGGGGAGTCAGGGGGCTCCTACGAGCAGTACTTC
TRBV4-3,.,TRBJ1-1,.,CASSRGPQGNTEAFF,TGCGCCAGCAGCCGGGGGCCACAGGGAAACACTGAAGCTTTCTTT
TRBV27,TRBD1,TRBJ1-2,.,CASSLADRGLNGYTF,TGTGCCAGCAGTTTAGCCGACAGGGGGCTCAATGGCTACACCTTC
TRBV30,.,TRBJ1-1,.,CAWSVSGREAFF,TGTGCCTGGAGTGTAAGCGGGCGTGAAGCTTTCTTT
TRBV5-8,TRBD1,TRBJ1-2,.,CASSRGDRGVGGYTF,TGTGCCAGCAGCCGAGGGGACAGGGGAGTCGGGGGCTACACCTTC
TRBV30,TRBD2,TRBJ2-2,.,CAWTGGSSGGELFF,TGTGCCTGGACAGGCGGGAGTAGCGGCGGGGAGCTGTTTTTT
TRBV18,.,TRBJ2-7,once,CASSPQPGSSYEQYF,TGTGCCAGCTCACCACAGCCCGGGAGCTCCTACGAGCAGTACTTC
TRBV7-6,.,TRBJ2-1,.,CASSLRQYNEQFF,TGTGCCAGCAGCCTAAGACAGTACAATGAGCAGTTCTTC
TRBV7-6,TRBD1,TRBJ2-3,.,CASSPMTGSPRRADTQYF,TGTGCCAGCAGCCCGATGACAGGGTCCCCAAGAAGGGCAGATACGCAGTATTTT
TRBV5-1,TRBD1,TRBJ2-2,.,CASSLAVGQGANTGELFF,TGCGCCAGCAGCTTGGCGGTGGGACAGGGGGCGAACACCGGGGAGCTGTTTTTT
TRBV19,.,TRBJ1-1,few,CASSTLGGQNTEAFF,TGTGCCAGTAGTACCCTGGGCGGACAGAACACTGAAGCTTTCTTT
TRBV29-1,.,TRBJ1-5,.,CSVEVLGQLRQPQHF,TGCAGCGTTGAGGTTTTGGGGCAGCTCCGTCAGCCCCAGCATTTT
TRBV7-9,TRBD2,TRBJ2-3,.,CASSRLAGDTQYF,TGTGCCAGCAGCCGCTTAGCGGGGGATACGCAGTATTTT
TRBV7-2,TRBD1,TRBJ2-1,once,CASSFDRARNEQFF,TGTGCCAGCAGCTTTGACAGGGCCCGCAACGAGCAGTTCTTC
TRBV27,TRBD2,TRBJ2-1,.,CASTPGRASYNEQFF,TGTGCCAGCACCCCCGGGAGGGCTTCCTACAATGAGCAGTTCTTC
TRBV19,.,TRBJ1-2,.,CASDSRGNFGEHYGYTF,TGTGCCAGTGACTCCCGGGGGAACTTCGGGGAGCACTATGGCTACACCTTC
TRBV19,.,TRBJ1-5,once,CASSIRVYSNQPQHF,TGTGCCAGTAGTATTAGAGTTTATAGCAATCAGCCCCAGCATTTT
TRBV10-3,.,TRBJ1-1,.,CAINLGGPNTEAFF,TGTGCCATCAACCTCGGGGGGCCCAACACTGAAGCTTTCTTT
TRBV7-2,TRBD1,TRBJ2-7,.,CASSRTYEQGNSYEQYF,TGTGCCAGCAGCCGCACCTACGAACAGGGGAACTCCTACGAGCAGTACTTC
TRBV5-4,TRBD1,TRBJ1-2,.,CASSLRGPGGYTF,TGTGCCAGCAGCCTCAGGGGGCCTGGTGGCTACACCTTC
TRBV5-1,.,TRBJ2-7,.,CASSGRDSSSGPEQYF,TGCGCCAGCAGCGGCCGGGACTCCTCTAGTGGTCCCGAGCAGTACTTC
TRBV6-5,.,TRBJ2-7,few,CASSRTVDRPYEQYF,TGTGCCAGCAGTCGGACAGTTGACAGGCCGTACGAGCAGTACTTC
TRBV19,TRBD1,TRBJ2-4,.,CASSPRTGGQNIQYF,TGTGCCAGTAGTCCACGGACAGGGGGACAAAACATTCAGTACTTC
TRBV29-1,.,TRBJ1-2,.,CSVLQGTYGYTF,TGCAGCGTTTTACAGGGTACCTATGGCTACACCTTC
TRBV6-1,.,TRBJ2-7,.,CASQSQVGYEQYF,TGTGCCAGCCAGTCACAGGTCGGTTACGAGCAGTACTTC
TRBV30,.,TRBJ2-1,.,CAWMGLGLGDNEQFF,TGTGCCTGGATGGGACTGGGTCTGGGGGACAATGAGCAGTTCTTC
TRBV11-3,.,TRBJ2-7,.,CASSVTTDYEQYF,TGTGCCAGCAGCGTTACTACCGACTACGAGCAGTACTTC
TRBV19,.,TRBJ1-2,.,CASSIAQGANYGYTF,TGTGCCAGTAGTATCGCTCAAGGGGCTAACTATGGCTACACCTTC
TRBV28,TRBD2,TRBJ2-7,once,CASSVAGPYEQYF,TGTGCCAGCAGTGTAGCGGGCCCCTACGAGCAGTACTTC
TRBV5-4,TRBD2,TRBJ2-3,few,CASSIRTSGDYTQYF,TGTGCCAGCAGCATACGGACTAGCGGGGATTATACGCAGTATTTT
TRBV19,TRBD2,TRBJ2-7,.,CASSMERGSSYEQYF,TGTGCCAGTAGTATGGAGCGGGGGAGCTCCTACGAGCAGTACTTC
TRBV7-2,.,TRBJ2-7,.,CASSLAGGETYEQYF,TGTGCCAGCAGCTTAGCGGGAGGCGAGACCTACGAGCAGTACTTC
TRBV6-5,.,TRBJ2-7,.,CASSGAYEQYF,TGTGCCAGCAGCGGAGCCTACGAGCAGTACTTC
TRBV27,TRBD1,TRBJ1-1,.,CASSPRTGRGLKAFF,TGTGCCAGCAGTCCAAGGACAGGACGGGGGCTGAAAGCTTTCTTT
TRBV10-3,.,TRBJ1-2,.,CAISESRDNNYGYTF,TGTGCCATCAGTGAGTCTCGAGACAATAACTATGGCTACACCTTC
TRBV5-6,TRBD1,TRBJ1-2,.,CASVFREGAPGYGYTF,TGTGCCAGCGTATTTCGGGAGGGGGCGCCGGGCTATGGCTACACCTTC
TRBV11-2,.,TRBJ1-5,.,CASSQRDRNQPQHF,TGTGCCAGCAGCCAGAGAGACAGAAATCAGCCCCAGCATTTT
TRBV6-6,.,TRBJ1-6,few,CASTRDGGSPLHF,TGTGCCAGCACCCGTGACGGCGGGTCACCCCTCCACTTT
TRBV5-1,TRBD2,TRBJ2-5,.,CASSLGLAGQETQYF,TGCGCCAGCAGCTTGGGTCTAGCGGGACAAGAGACCCAGTACTTC
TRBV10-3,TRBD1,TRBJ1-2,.,CAIKRNRDSYGYTF,TGTGCCATCAAACGAAACCGGGACAGCTATGGCTACACCTTC
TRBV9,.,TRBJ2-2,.,CASSVGGVGELFF,TGTGCCAGCAGCGTAGGGGGGGTCGGGGAGCTGTTTTTT
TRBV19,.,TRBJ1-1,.,CASSILAAAPREAFF,TGTGCCAGTAGTATTTTAGCGGCAGCTCCACGAGAAGCTTTCTTT
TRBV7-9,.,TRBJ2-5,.,CASSLVRGQEAQYF,TGTGCCAGCAGCTTAGTGAGAGGCCAAGAGGCCCAGTACTTC